This TCR beta chain came from a study of T cell responses to AZD1222 COVID-19 vaccine (TCRdb year 2021). For the study in its entirety: AZD1222 recipients with second doses at about 4 weeks or about 12 weeks were pooled, because spike-specific TCR depth and breadth did not differ between schedules. TCR sequencing was performed for about 240 trial participants, of whom about 200 were given two doses of AZD1222 and some 26 were given two doses of MenACWY control vaccine. Trial participants were enrolled into age subgroups of 18-55, 56-69 and 70-plus years, which contained about 150, 27 and 61 TCR-sequenced participants, respectively.

The CDR3 regions of human TCRbeta chains were analyzed by immunosequencing. Per the original workflow: TCRs in the repertoires were compared against a reference library of SARS-CoV-2-specific TCRs that had been generated with the MIRA antigen-specificity platform. Breadth was defined as the fraction of unique TCRs that were SARS-CoV-2-associated. Depth was defined as the fraction of total T cells that were SARS-CoV-2-associated. Using the MIRA data, every spike-specific TCR was mapped to the spike region that the TCR reacted to and assigned to either a CD4 or a CD8 class. Log10-transformed breadth and depth values were compared by one-way ANOVA with Sidak's multiple comparisons tests. TCRdb took over this immuneACCESS table, retaining in-frame rearrangements with V and J assigned. Such tables are incomplete; in checked studies, under half of the missing clones stem from an unresolved V gene, and the remainder is unexplained. V and J calls and clone size follow that table, whereas D and trimming were derived from the DNA. The sample table holds 120,000 to 150,000 clones, of which approximately 86% were seen once. The ten most abundant clones make up roughly 3% of the sample.

The time point label, as the study defines it: baseline before first vaccination. Vaccinee samples came from UK trials COV001 and COV002, including a single-blind randomized controlled phase 2/3 trial of AZD1222 (ChAdOx1 nCoV-19) in healthy adults. For TCRbeta chain sequencing, PBMC samples were collected from trial participants at day 0 and at day 28 after the second dose. Remarks on this clone: Its antigen target is currently unknown. No base quality information exists; no much larger clone differs at one position.

At the junction V is shortened by 3 bases and J by 6 bases; bases outside the gene matches: 7. CDR3 length: 15 amino acids, cysteine to phenylalanine. The DNA shown is the 45-base CDR3, in frame from base 1. Based on the germline V gene, the CDR1 and CDR2 sequences are LGHNA and YSLEER. Results and caveats for the whole study, not just this receptor: The 56-69-year group was small, and its depth increase did not reach significance, likely because of low power. The whole spike protein was spanned by vaccine-associated CD4 TCRs, and dominant responses were seen in regions 160-218 and 743-854. Participants were mostly white British and included more females than males, and it was suggested by the authors that clonal diversity may have been underestimated. Because no day 14 peak-response samples were available, repertoires were characterized only after the peak T cell response. Reportedly, almost half of the unique spike-specific TCRs recognized epitopes lying outside the regions that are mutated in the B.1.351 and B.1.1.7 variants. Conclusions about previously exposed vaccinees were limited because only a handful of AZD1222 recipients were SARS-CoV-2 seropositive at baseline. Spike-specific TCR breadth and depth rose significantly after two AZD1222 doses compared with day 0 and with MenACWY recipients.

The sequence was collected from an adult in good health. The sequences come from peripheral blood, collected on day 0 of AZD1222 vaccination. The rearrangement joined TRBV4-3 to TRBJ2-2; 7 bases in between match TRBD2. CDR3 protein: CASSQRESLSGELFF. The DNA sequence is TGCGCCAGCAGCCAGCGGGAGAGCCTCTCCGGGGAGCTGTTTTTT.